This T cell receptor beta chain stems from a study of shared clonotypes between healthy human individuals. Study results and caveats: The study found about 5.1% of naive CD4 clonotypes shared across a handful of donors.

On this clone: Its matching antigen is unknown.

Splitting of CD4+ cells produced CD45RA+ naive and CD45RA-negative memory subsets. Genomic DNA from each subset was divided evenly over several immunoSEQ plates. Original handling: For the immunoSEQ data, sequences were junction-only without quality scores, so filtering differed. This table comes from immunoSEQ multiplex PCR, and its TCRdb copy is limited to in-frame clones, with some not included. V, J and clone size were drawn from that table, and D and trimming were deduced from the DNA. This sample has 1.5 million to 1.9 million clones, with 98% found just once. The germline V and J ends were trimmed by 5 bases and 6 bases, with 20 bases remaining between them. The germline CDR1 and CDR2 sequences are SGHNT and YENEEA. This CDR3 has 16 amino acids.

The TCR originated in a man aged 30-40 years in good health. The gene calls are TRBV11-3 and TRBJ2-1, with D possibly being TRBD1 or TRBD2 (6 bases each). The sequencing sample was made of naive CD4+ T cells sorted from blood. Subset noted: CD45RA+ positively selected. The CDR3 sequence: CASSQGPGVGGNEQFF. In DNA, the CDR3 is TGTGCCAGCAGCCAAGGACCGGGGGTAGGGGGCAATGAGCAGTTCTTC.